The clone carrying this T cell receptor beta chain came up a few times. Its antigen remains unidentified. This sample stems from a study of blood T cells in healthy people across ages. Study-wide findings and caveats: Diversity figures based on one million T cells were deemed too low.

Then a second PCR, running roughly 7 to 11 cycles, was carried out with a sample-barcoded 5' primer and a J-beta primer mix. From the 5' RACE reads, TCRdb called clonotypes with MiXCR, one entry per CDR3 protein. The table shows hundreds of thousands of distinct CDR3 sequences, with 40% to 50% occurring only once. In germline, CDR1 is MNHEY, CDR2 SVGEGT. Trimming cost V 2 bases and J 2 bases, with 12 bases left between them. The CDR3 covers 15 residues. The rearrangement links TRBV6-2 or TRBV6-3 to TRBJ1-2; D is unresolved. This receptor was obtained from a man in his fifties or sixties in good health. Sequenced sample: blood. The chain's CDR3 is CASSYPTRVNYGYTF. The CDR3 bases are TGTGCCAGCAGTTACCCGACGAGGGTCAACTATGGCTACACCTTC.